The 10 T cell receptor beta chains in this list originate from one sample, sequenced in a study of blood T cell repertoires in COVID-19. Here immunoSEQ multiplex PCR was the method, and the copy in TCRdb shows in-frame clones only, minus some. The sample yields around 300,000 clones, around 85% seen once. Material for sequencing was peripheral blood. Source of these receptors: a woman aged 70-85 years with acute or convalescent COVID-19.

This clone was seen once. The chain couples TRBV7-8 to TRBJ2-7; tentative D call: TRBD1 (6 bases). Germline loops: CDR1 SGHVS, CDR2 FQNEAQ. Trimming took off 3 bases at V and 4 bases at J, with 10 bases between the two ends. CDR3 size: 13 residues. CDR3 sequence: CASSLGARYEQYF. CDR3 coding DNA: TGTGCCAGCAGCTTGGGGGCTCGGTACGAGCAGTACTTC.

Only one count was recorded for this clone. The genes are TRBV3-1 (or the pseudogene TRBV3-2) and TRBJ1-1; D is possibly TRBD1 (6 bases). The CDR3 sequence is 15 residues long. Germline V gives CDR1 LGHDT, CDR2 YNNKEL (reference sequence). V lost 4 bases and J 1 base, leaving 13 bases between the germline ends. Here the CDR3 DNA reads TGTGCCAGCAGCCTATCCGGGACAAAGAACACTGAAGCTTTCTTT. Its protein is CASSLSGTKNTEAFF.

The V and J genes are TRBV19 and TRBJ1-2; D gene ambiguous. The germline V gene encodes CDR1 LNHDA and CDR2 SQIVND (reference sequence). The CDR3 totals 16 residues. V shed 6 bases and J shed 6 bases, with 23 bases lying between them. DNA of the CDR3: TGTGCCAGTAGATCCGGAGGGTTGGACGGCGGAAATGGCTACACCTTC. Translation: CASRSGGLDGGNGYTF.

The rearrangement uses TRBV5-5 and TRBJ1-1; tentative D call: TRBD1 (5 bases). The germline gives CDR1 SGHKS, CDR2 YYEKEE (reference sequence). The V and J ends lost 4 bases and 1 base respectively, with 11 bases between them. CDR3 size: 14 residues. CDR3: CASSRWGPNTEAFF. The CDR3 region has the DNA TGTGCCAGCAGCCGTTGGGGCCCGAACACTGAAGCTTTCTTT.

Only one count was recorded for this clone. J is TRBJ1-6 and V is TRBV19, with D unresolved. Looked up from germline, CDR1 is LNHDA and CDR2 is SQIVND (reference sequence). The CDR3 sequence is 15 residues long. V was clipped by 5 bases and J by 7 bases, with 15 bases between them. CDR3: CASSSNDGRNSPLHF. DNA for the CDR3: TGTGCCAGTAGTTCAAACGACGGGAGGAATTCACCCCTCCACTTT.

Comment on this clone: Other DNA sequences in this sample translate to the same CDR3. V is TRBV5-1 and J is TRBJ1-2; 9 nucleotides agree with TRBD1. The germline V gene encodes CDR1 SGHRS and CDR2 YFSETQ. V shed 4 bases, J shed 2 bases, and the junction held 3 bases outside the gene matches. The CDR3 is 14 residues long. The CDR3, as DNA: TGCGCCAGCAGCCCAACAGGGGGCAACTATGGCTACACCTTC. Translated, it gives CASSPTGGNYGYTF.

This clone was picked up one time. The chain couples TRBV5-6 to TRBJ1-2; unclear D gene. The CDR3 extends over 16 amino acids. V lost 0 bases and J 0 bases, leaving 12 bases between the germline ends. The germline CDR1 and CDR2 sequences are SGHDT and YYEEEE. The CDR3 region is CASSLALGGSNYGYTF. The CDR3 bases are TGTGCCAGCAGCTTGGCGCTAGGCGGTTCTAACTATGGCTACACCTTC.

This chain connects TRBV2 to TRBJ2-2; no reliable D call. Germline V gene data show CDR1 as SNHLY and CDR2 as FYNNEI. The V end was cut by 2 bases, the J end by 9 bases, with 4 bases between. There are 11 residues in the CDR3. In nucleotides, the CDR3 is TGTGCCAGCAGTGAATATCGGGAGCTGTTTTTT. Encoded protein: CASSEYRELFF.

V usage is TRBV18 and J usage is TRBJ1-5; possible D gene TRBD1, 6 bases. The CDR3 sequence is 13 residues long. Germline CDR1 and CDR2: KGHSH and LQKENI. V was clipped by 9 bases and J by 7 bases, with 16 bases between them. The CDR3 region has the DNA TGTGCCAGTCAGGGGTCCGGAGAACAGCCCCAGCATTTT. Its translation is CASQGSGEQPQHF. The full variable domain, completed using reference TRBV18 and TRBJ1-5, is NAGVMQNPRHLVRRRGQEARLRCSPMKGHSHVYWYRQLPEEGLKFMVYLQKENIIDESGMPKERFSAEFPKEGPSILRIQQVVRGDSAAYFCASQGSGEQPQHFGDGTRLSIL.

The J gene is TRBJ2-1, the V gene TRBV19, with D possibly matching TRBD1 (7 bases). This CDR3 region has 15 residues. Per the germline V gene, CDR1 is LNHDA and CDR2 is SQIVND (reference sequence). The V end lost 7 bases, the J end lost 2 bases, and 15 bases lay between the germline ends. The CDR3 nucleotides are TGTGCCAGTACCCTGGGCAGGGGGGCCTACAATGAGCAGTTCTTC. Its translation: CASTLGRGAYNEQFF.